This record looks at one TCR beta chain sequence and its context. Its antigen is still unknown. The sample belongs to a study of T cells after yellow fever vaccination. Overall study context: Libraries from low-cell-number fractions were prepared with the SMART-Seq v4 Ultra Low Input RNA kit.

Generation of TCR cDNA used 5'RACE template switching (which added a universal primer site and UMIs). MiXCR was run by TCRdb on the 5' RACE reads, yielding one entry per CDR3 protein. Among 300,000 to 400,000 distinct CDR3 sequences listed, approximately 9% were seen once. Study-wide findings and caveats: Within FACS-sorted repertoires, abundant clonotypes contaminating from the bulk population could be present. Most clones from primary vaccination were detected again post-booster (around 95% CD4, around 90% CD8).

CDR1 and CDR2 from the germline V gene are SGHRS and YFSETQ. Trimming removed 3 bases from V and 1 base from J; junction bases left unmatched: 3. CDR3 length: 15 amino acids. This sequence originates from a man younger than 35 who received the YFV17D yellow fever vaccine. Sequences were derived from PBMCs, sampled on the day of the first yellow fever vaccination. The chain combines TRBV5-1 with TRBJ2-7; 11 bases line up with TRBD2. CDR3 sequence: CASSYSGRVSYEQYF. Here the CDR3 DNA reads TGCGCCAGCAGCTATAGCGGGAGGGTTTCCTACGAGCAGTACTTC. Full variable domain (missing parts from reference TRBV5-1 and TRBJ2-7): KAGVTQTPRYLIKTRGQQVTLSCSPISGHRSVSWYQQTPGQGLQFLFEYFSETQRNKGNFPGRFSGRQFSNSRSEMNVSTLELGDSALYLCASSYSGRVSYEQYFGPGTRLTVT.